These 25 T cell receptor beta chains were all obtained from the same sample, sequenced in a study of OX40 agonist ivuxolimab in advanced cancers. Sequencing was performed with immunoSEQ multiplex PCR; in TCRdb, only in-frame clones are kept and a portion is missing. Here the sample spans approximately 87,000 clones, about 93% being singletons. Sequencing was performed on CD4+ or CD8+ T cells sorted from blood, taken in a trial of the OX40 agonist ivuxolimab. These receptors were taken from an adult with an advanced solid tumor such as melanoma, head and neck, liver or kidney cancer.

The rearrangement links TRBV7-2 to TRBJ1-5, with D unresolved. The CDR3 loop spans 15 amino acids. V was clipped by 1 base and J by 5 bases, with 12 bases between them. From germline, CDR1 is SGHTA and CDR2 FQGNSA. CDR3 sequence reads: CASSLGLGKDQPQHF. The DNA for the CDR3 is TGTGCCAGCAGCTTAGGTCTGGGGAAGGATCAGCCCCAGCATTTT.

This chain joins TRBV27 and TRBJ1-5, with 8 bases fitting TRBD1. Germline CDR1 reads MNHEY; CDR2 reads SMNVEV (reference sequence). CDR3 length equals 14 residues. With 2 bases clipped from V and 9 bases from J, the junction kept 6 bases outside the gene matches. Written as DNA, the CDR3 is TGTGCCAGCAGTTTACGGACAGGGTTTCCGCCCCAGCATTTT. Amino acid sequence: CASSLRTGFPPQHF.

V gene TRBV9 combines with J gene TRBJ1-4; tentatively, D is TRBD1 (5 bases). V lost 0 bases and J lost 4, with 13 bases in between. The CDR3 has 16 residues. The germline V gene has CDR1 SGDLS and CDR2 YYNGEE. CDR3 sequence reads: CASSVGGGQGNEKLFF. CDR3 bases: TGTGCCAGCAGCGTAGGTGGGGGTCAGGGTAATGAAAAACTGTTTTTT.

The chain has TRBV15 and TRBJ2-5; tentatively, D is TRBD1 (5 bases). V was pared by 1 base and J by 2 bases, with 8 bases between. The V gene's germline CDR1 is LNHNV and CDR2 YYDKDF (reference sequence). This CDR3 region has 14 residues. The CDR3 DNA follows: TGTGCCACCAGCAGAGGACAGAGTCAAGAGACCCAGTACTTC. This sequence encodes CATSRGQSQETQYF.

The chain combines TRBV30 with TRBJ1-6; no clear D. This CDR3 has 15 residues. Germline CDR1 GTSNPN, CDR2 SVGIG (reference sequence). The V and J ends lost 0 bases and 10 bases respectively, with 16 bases between them. The CDR3 here is CAWSVVGVRSSPLHF. Written as DNA, the CDR3 is TGTGCCTGGAGTGTGGTTGGAGTCCGTAGCTCACCCCTCCACTTT.

The genes are TRBV28 and TRBJ2-5; TRBD2 agrees at 7 bases. Germline V lookup: CDR1 MDHEN, CDR2 SYDVKM. Trimming took 4 bases from V and 4 from J; bases not matched to a gene: 9. The length of the CDR3 is 15 residues. The CDR3 is CASSSRGVGLETQYF. The CDR3 coding sequence is TGTGCCAGCAGTTCCCGGGGGGTGGGTCTAGAGACCCAGTACTTC.

The rearrangement uses TRBV28 and TRBJ2-3; D call uncertain. CDR1 and CDR2 from the germline V gene are MDHEN and SYDVKM. V lost 7 bases and J 2 bases, leaving 10 bases between the germline ends. The CDR3 spans 13 residues. The CDR3 DNA is TGTGCCAGCATAGGGCTTTTCACAGATACGCAGTATTTT. This codes for CASIGLFTDTQYF.

The J gene is TRBJ2-7, the V gene TRBV6-6, with 9 bases fitting TRBD1. The CDR3 is 12 residues long. The V gene's germline CDR1 is MNHNY and CDR2 SVGAGI (reference sequence). Trimming at V came to 8 bases and at J to 5 bases, leaving 4 bases not matched to a gene. In DNA form, the CDR3 reads TGTGCCAGCGGACGACAGGGGGACGAGCAGTACTTC. This translates into CASGRQGDEQYF.

CDR3 DNA sequence: TGCAGCGTTGTTCGGGATACGGGAAACACCATATATTTT. Translated: CSVVRDTGNTIYF. The gene calls are TRBV29-1 and TRBJ1-3; D unclear. Germline assignment: CDR1 SQVTM and CDR2 ANQGSEA. Between the trimmed V and J ends, which lost 4 bases and 4 bases, there was a span of 11 bases. This CDR3 spans 13 amino acids. The whole variable domain, remainder taken from reference TRBV29-1 and TRBJ1-3, is SAVISQKPSRDICQRGTSLTIQCQVDSQVTMMFWYRQQPGQSLTLIATANQGSEATYESGFVIDKFPISRPNLTFSTLTVSNMSPEDSSIYLCSVVRDTGNTIYFGEGSWLTVV.

V usage is TRBV6-1 and J usage is TRBJ2-2; D uncertain. The V and J ends lost 8 bases and 1 base respectively, with 8 bases between them. The germline V gene has CDR1 MNHNS and CDR2 SASEGT. This CDR3 has 13 amino acids. CDR3 nucleotide sequence: TGTGCCAGCTACCTTGGGAACACCGGGGAGCTGTTTTTT. It specifies CASYLGNTGELFF.

The rearrangement links TRBV7-9 to TRBJ1-3; D gene ambiguous. This CDR3 contains 14 residues. Germline CDR1 is SEHNR and CDR2 is FQNEAQ (reference sequence). The V end lost 4 bases, the J end lost 0 bases, and 7 bases lay between the germline ends. CDR3 residues: CASSWEASGNTIYF. For the CDR3, the DNA is TGTGCCAGCAGCTGGGAAGCCTCTGGAAACACCATATATTTT.

In DNA, the CDR3 is TGTGCCATCAGTGAGGGCCTAGCGGGAGACGAGACCCAGTACTTC. Amino acids: CAISEGLAGDETQYF. The chain recombines TRBV10-3 with TRBJ2-5; 10 nucleotides line up with TRBD2. Unmatched junction bases numbered 5, after V lost 2 bases and J lost 5 bases. The CDR3 has 15 amino acids. Germline values: CDR1 ENHRY, CDR2 SYGVKD.

The chain has TRBV7-2 and TRBJ1-4; 11 positions agree with TRBD1. The CDR3 spans 18 residues. The V and J ends lost 0 bases and 5 bases, in that order; junction bases with no gene match: 8. Germline values: CDR1 SGHTA, CDR2 FQGNSA. The CDR3 DNA sequence: TGTGCCAGCAGCTTAGCGCAGGACAGGGGGCGCCGGAATGAAAAACTGTTTTTT. Its protein is CASSLAQDRGRRNEKLFF.

The V call is TRBV7-2, the J call TRBJ1-1; a possible D gene is TRBD1 (6 bases). The germline V gene encodes CDR1 SGHTA and CDR2 FQGNSA. Trimming left V 1 base short and J 6 bases short, with 12 bases between. The CDR3 consists of 14 residues. CDR3 sequence: CASSLVPGDAEAFF. The CDR3 DNA sequence: TGTGCCAGCAGCTTAGTCCCAGGGGACGCTGAAGCTTTCTTT.

The genes are TRBV5-1 and TRBJ2-1; 7 nucleotides agree with TRBD1. The V and J ends lost 4 bases and 4 bases, in that order; junction bases with no gene match: 8. Looked up from germline, CDR1 is SGHRS and CDR2 is YFSETQ. The CDR3 is 15 residues long. CDR3 nucleotide sequence: TGCGCCAGCAGCCTGGGGGACAGTACATACAATGAGCAGTTCTTC. Protein product: CASSLGDSTYNEQFF.

The chain joins TRBV2 to TRBJ1-2; TRBD1 agrees at 7 bases. CDR3 length: 14 residues. CDR1 and CDR2 from the germline V gene are SNHLY and FYNNEI. Trimming cost V 1 base and J 7 bases; bases outside gene matches: 6. For the CDR3, the DNA is TGTGCCAGCAGTGAAGGCCCGGACAGGTCTGGCTACACCTTC. Its translation is CASSEGPDRSGYTF.

Only a few counts were recorded for this clone. The chain combines TRBV30 with TRBJ1-1; no clear D gene. The ends were cut back, 0 bases at V and 10 bases at J, with 6 bases in the middle. There are 10 residues in the CDR3. The germline V gene has CDR1 GTSNPN and CDR2 SVGIG (reference sequence). CDR3 sequence (DNA): TGTGCCTGGAGTGTACATTCAGCTTTCTTT. Amino acid sequence: CAWSVHSAFF.

This chain joins TRBV7-2 and TRBJ2-5, with 13 bases aligning to TRBD2. V shed 3 bases and J 3 bases; nucleotides not matched to a gene: 4. Germline CDR1 is SGHTA and CDR2 is FQGNSA. The CDR3 sequence is 16 residues long. The CDR3 region is CASSFGLAGVEETQYF. For the CDR3, the DNA is TGTGCCAGCAGCTTCGGACTAGCGGGAGTAGAAGAGACCCAGTACTTC. The full variable domain, completed using reference TRBV7-2 and TRBJ2-5, is GAGVSQSPSNKVTEKGKDVELRCDPISGHTALYWYRQSLGQGLEFLIYFQGNSAPDKSGLPSDRFSAERTGGSVSTLTIQRTQQEDSAVYLCASSFGLAGVEETQYFGPGTRLLVL.

Points on this clone: One end of the junction does not line up with germline, which may come from a read error. The rearrangement uses TRBV7-3 and TRBJ2-7; D possibly matches TRBD1 or TRBD2 (6 bases each). The CDR3 runs to 16 residues. CDR1 is SGHTA and CDR2 is FQGTGA in the germline V gene. DNA of the CDR3: TGTGCCAGCAGCACCACGTCGGGGGCTAGGTCCTACGAGCGGTACTTC. As protein: CASSTTSGARSYERYF.

This clone was recorded only once. V and J are TRBV5-1 and TRBJ2-6; possibly TRBD1 for D (7 bases). The germline V gene has CDR1 SGHRS and CDR2 YFSETQ. CDR3 length equals 16 residues. Trimming left V 5 bases short and J 0 bases short, with 12 bases between. CDR3 protein: CASRGGTASGANVLTF. In nucleotides, the CDR3 is TGCGCCAGCAGAGGAGGGACAGCCTCTGGGGCCAACGTCCTGACTTTC.

The CDR3 reads CASSASWGTYNEQFF. In DNA, the CDR3 is TGTGCCAGCAGCGCGAGCTGGGGAACCTACAATGAGCAGTTCTTC. The chain is built from TRBV7-2 and TRBJ2-1; D remains unclear. V was clipped by 5 bases and J by 2 bases, with 13 bases between them. The CDR3 covers 15 residues. In germline, CDR1 is SGHTA, CDR2 FQGNSA.

The gene calls are TRBV5-4 and TRBJ2-1; either TRBD1 or TRBD2 may supply D (5 bases each). This CDR3 is 18 amino acids long. Germline V gives CDR1 SGHNT, CDR2 YYREEE (reference sequence). The V end was cut by 4 bases, the J end by 6 bases, with 26 bases between. The CDR3 spells CASSPTPGTERARNEQFF. The DNA of the CDR3 is TGTGCCAGCAGCCCAACCCCGGGGACGGAACGAGCCCGCAATGAGCAGTTCTTC.

The V and J genes are TRBV7-9 and TRBJ2-7, with D tentatively TRBD1 or TRBD2 (5 bases each). Per the germline V gene, CDR1 is SEHNR and CDR2 is FQNEAQ (reference sequence). Trimming took off 3 bases at V and 3 bases at J, with 18 bases between the two ends. This CDR3 contains 16 residues. CDR3 in DNA: TGTGCCAGCAGCTTTACCGGGACGGCGTCAGTCTACGAGCAGTACTTC. Encoded protein: CASSFTGTASVYEQYF. Using reference TRBV7-9 and TRBJ2-7 for the parts outside the CDR3, the full variable domain is DTGVSQNPRHKITKRGQNVTFRCDPISEHNRLYWYRQTLGQGPEFLTYFQNEAQLEKSRLLSDRFSAERPKGSFSTLEIQRTEQGDSAMYLCASSFTGTASVYEQYFGPGTRLTVT.

The rearrangement links TRBV5-4 to TRBJ1-4; D gene unclear. Germline V gene sequence: CDR1 SGHNT, CDR2 YYREEE (reference sequence). Trimming took off 2 bases at V and 8 bases at J, with 16 bases between the two ends. CDR3 length equals 15 residues. Written as DNA, the CDR3 is TGTGCCAGCAGCTTTGGTGGCAGCTCGGTCGAAAAACTGTTTTTT. It codes for CASSFGGSSVEKLFF. Based on the CDR3 plus reference TRBV5-4 and TRBJ1-4, the full variable domain is ETGVTQSPTHLIKTRGQQVTLRCSSQSGHNTVSWYQQALGQGPQFIFQYYREEENGRGNFPPRFSGLQFPNYSSELNVNALELDDSALYLCASSFGGSSVEKLFFGSGTQLSVL.

The sample holds one count of this clone. The chain carries TRBV18 and TRBJ2-1; 14 nucleotides agree with TRBD2. The V segment lost 6 bases and the J segment 5 bases; nucleotides outside the gene matches: 6. From germline, CDR1 is KGHSH and CDR2 LQKENI. The CDR3 totals 16 residues. The CDR3: CASSKGLAGDHNEQFF. DNA of the CDR3: TGTGCCAGCTCCAAGGGACTAGCGGGAGATCACAATGAGCAGTTCTTC.